This TCR beta chain was retrieved from a study of regulatory T cells in long-lasting Graves disease. About the research overall: To qualify as persistent, Graves' disease required over 5 years of antithyroid drugs with positive TSH receptor antibodies. Study-level results: There were preferences for TRBV28, TRBJ1-2 and TRBJ2-5 in persistent disease.

V dropped 5 bases and J dropped 1 base, with 15 bases sitting between them. The CDR3 is 17 amino acids. Germline CDR1 is MNHNS and CDR2 is SASEGT. Through Arm-PCR of CDR3 regions and iRepertoire HTBI primers, TCR beta libraries were built. One entry per CDR3 protein results from TCRdb running MiXCR on the multiplex PCR reads. The sample shows approximately 690,000 distinct CDR3 sequences, 25% to 30% of them seen only once. The sample's time point: persistent/refractory GD, antithyroid drugs over 5 years with positive TRAb. Following extraction of RNA from PBMCs, that RNA was used to make the TCR library. Peripheral blood, about 8.8 milliliters of it, was drawn into EDTA tubes. This clonotype was recorded many times. The antigen is not known.

The rearrangement joins TRBV6-1 to TRBJ2-6; D might be TRBD2 (5 bases). Specimen: peripheral blood mononuclear cells (PBMCs), collected when the disease was refractory, from a patient treated with antithyroid drugs. This clonotype originated in a female donor with Graves disease. The chain's CDR3 is CASSSRGFTSGANVLTF. CDR3 DNA sequence: TGTGCCAGCAGTAGCCGCGGGTTTACTTCTGGGGCCAACGTCCTGACTTTC.